One sample yielded the 3 T cell receptor beta chains listed below, sequenced in a study of T cell repertoires in cytomegalovirus infection. MiXCR, run by TCRdb on the reads, gives a single entry per CDR3 protein. Found here are 350,000 to 450,000 distinct CDR3 sequences, over 15% of them singletons; the top ten hold 7.5% to 9.5%. The specimen sequenced was PBMCs. The receptor source for this set is a human donor in good health (CMV status not recorded). Some clones in this sample may be carry-over from other donors' samples.

This clonotype showed up just a few times. This rearrangement joins TRBV29-1 to TRBJ2-1; 9 bases line up with TRBD2. The CDR3 consists of 14 residues. Germline CDR1 SQVTM, CDR2 ANQGSEA. J gave up 4 bases and V 7 bases, and 8 bases lay outside the gene matches. The CDR3 nucleotides read TGCAGCGCCGAAGGGCTAGCGGGGTACAATGAGCAGTTCTTC. It encodes CSAEGLAGYNEQFF.

This clonotype has at least ten counts. The chain is built from TRBV7-7 and TRBJ2-5; tentatively, D is TRBD2 (5 bases). CDR3 length: 15 residues. V was trimmed by 3 bases and J by 0 bases, leaving 11 bases between them. The germline gives CDR1 SSHAT, CDR2 FNYEAQ (reference sequence). The CDR3, as DNA: TGTGCCAGCAGCTTCGGGGTGAGGAACCAAGAGACCCAGTACTTC. This translates into CASSFGVRNQETQYF.

Remarks on this clonotype: In this CDR3 the conserved last residue, phenylalanine or tryptophan, is missing, so a read error is likely. This chain links TRBV12-3 or TRBV12-4 with TRBJ2-7; D call uncertain. The V end was cut by 3 bases, the J end by 0 bases, with 6 bases between. The CDR3 totals 13 residues. The CDR3 protein is CASSFERSYEQYY. The CDR3 region has the DNA TGTGCCAGCAGTTTCGAGCGCTCCTACGAGCAGTACTAC.